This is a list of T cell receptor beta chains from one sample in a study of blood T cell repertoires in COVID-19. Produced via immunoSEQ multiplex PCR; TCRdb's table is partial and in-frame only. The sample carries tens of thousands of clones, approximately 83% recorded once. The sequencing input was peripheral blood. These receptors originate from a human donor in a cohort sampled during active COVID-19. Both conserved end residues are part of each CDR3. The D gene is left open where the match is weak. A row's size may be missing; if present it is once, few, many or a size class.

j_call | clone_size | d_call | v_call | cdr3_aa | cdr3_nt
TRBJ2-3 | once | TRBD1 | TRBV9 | CASSAQGAATQYF | TGTGCCAGCAGCGCGCAGGGGGCGGCTACGCAGTATTTT
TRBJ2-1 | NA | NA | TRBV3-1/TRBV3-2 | CASSPGQSSYNEQFF | TGTGCCAGCAGCCCAGGACAGTCCTCCTACAATGAGCAGTTCTTC
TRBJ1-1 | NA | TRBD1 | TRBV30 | CAWTDRDTEAFF | TGTGCCTGGACTGACAGGGACACTGAAGCTTTCTTT
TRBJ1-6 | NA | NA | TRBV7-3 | CASSLRQGPNNSPLHF | TGTGCCAGCAGCTTAAGGCAGGGTCCTAATAATTCACCCCTCCACTTT
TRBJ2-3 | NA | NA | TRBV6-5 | CASKPGRRVDTQYF | TGTGCCAGCAAGCCCGGGCGGAGGGTAGATACGCAGTATTTT
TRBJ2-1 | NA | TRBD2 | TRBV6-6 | CASRPPLAGEHEQFF | TGTGCCAGCAGGCCACCACTAGCGGGGGAACATGAGCAGTTCTTC
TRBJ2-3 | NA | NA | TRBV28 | CASSPRWPDTQYF | TGTGCCAGCAGTCCTCGTTGGCCAGATACGCAGTATTTT
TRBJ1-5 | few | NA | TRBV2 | CASSAGLSNQPQHF | TGTGCCAGCAGTGCGGGACTCAGCAATCAGCCCCAGCATTTT
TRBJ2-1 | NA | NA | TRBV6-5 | CASGKASGPYNEQFF | TGTGCCAGCGGGAAAGCGAGCGGGCCTTACAATGAGCAGTTCTTC
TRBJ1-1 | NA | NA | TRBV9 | CASSEGGSTEAFF | TGTGCCAGCAGCGAAGGGGGTTCGACTGAAGCTTTCTTT
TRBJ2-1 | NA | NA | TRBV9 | CASSLGLYNEQFF | TGTGCCAGCAGCCTGGGACTTTACAATGAGCAGTTCTTC
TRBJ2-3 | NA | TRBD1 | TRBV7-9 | CASRDFEGATDTQYF | TGTGCCAGCAGGGACTTTGAGGGGGCCACAGATACGCAGTATTTT
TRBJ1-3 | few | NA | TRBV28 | CASSLPRSSGNTIYF | TGTGCCAGCAGTTTACCACGCAGCTCTGGAAACACCATATATTTT
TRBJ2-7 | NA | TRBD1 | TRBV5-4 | CASSFGQGEHLAQYF | TGTGCCAGCAGCTTCGGACAGGGGGAGCACTTGGCGCAGTACTTC
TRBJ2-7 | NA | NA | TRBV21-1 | CASRVTGDHEQYF | TGTGCCAGCAGAGTCACAGGGGACCACGAGCAGTACTTC
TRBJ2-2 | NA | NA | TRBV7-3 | CASSQTGNTGELFF | TGTGCCAGCAGCCAGACTGGGAACACCGGGGAGCTGTTTTTT
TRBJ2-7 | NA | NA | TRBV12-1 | CANLRVAGVWGYEQYF | TGTGCCAACTTAAGGGTAGCGGGAGTTTGGGGGTACGAGCAGTACTTC
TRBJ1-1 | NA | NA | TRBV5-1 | CASSLKASGGTEAFF | TGCGCCAGCAGCTTGAAAGCGTCGGGGGGCACTGAAGCTTTCTTT
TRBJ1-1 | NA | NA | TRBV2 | CASSEGRGLVTEAFF | TGTGCCAGCAGTGAAGGGAGGGGTTTGGTTACTGAAGCTTTCTTT
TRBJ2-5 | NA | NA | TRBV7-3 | CASSFAGAGETQYF | TGTGCCAGCAGCTTTGCTGGTGCGGGGGAGACCCAGTACTTC
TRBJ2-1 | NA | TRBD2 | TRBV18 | CASSATSGNSYNEQFF | TGTGCCAGCTCAGCTACTAGCGGGAACTCCTACAATGAGCAGTTCTTC
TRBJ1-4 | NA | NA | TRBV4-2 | CASRSTGATNEKLFF | TGTGCCAGCAGATCCACGGGTGCAACTAATGAAAAACTGTTTTTT
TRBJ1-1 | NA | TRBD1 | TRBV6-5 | CATSGQGQRSTEAFF | TGTGCCACCTCGGGACAGGGTCAACGTAGCACTGAAGCTTTCTTT
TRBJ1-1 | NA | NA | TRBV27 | CASSPRQGNTEAFF | TGTGCCAGCAGTCCCCGTCAGGGGAACACTGAAGCTTTCTTT
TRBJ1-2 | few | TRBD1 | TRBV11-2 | CASSFTGTGSANYGYTF | TGTGCCAGCAGCTTTACCGGGACAGGGTCTGCGAACTATGGCTACACCTTC
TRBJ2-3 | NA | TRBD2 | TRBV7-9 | CASSRLAPSTDTQYF | TGTGCCAGCAGCCGACTAGCGCCTAGCACAGATACGCAGTATTTT
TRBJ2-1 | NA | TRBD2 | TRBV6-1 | CASSDYSGGLSPEQFF | TGTGCCAGCAGTGATTATAGCGGGGGGTTGTCCCCTGAGCAGTTCTTC
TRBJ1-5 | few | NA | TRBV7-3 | CASSLRGTRFQPQHF | TGTGCCAGCAGCTTACGCGGAACGAGATTTCAGCCCCAGCATTTT
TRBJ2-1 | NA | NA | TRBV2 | CASIRYEGAPNEQFF | TGTGCCAGCATCCGATACGAGGGAGCCCCCAATGAGCAGTTCTTC
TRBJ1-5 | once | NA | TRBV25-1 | CASSAKGLKGDQPQHF | TGTGCCAGCAGCGCAAAAGGTTTGAAGGGGGATCAGCCCCAGCATTTT
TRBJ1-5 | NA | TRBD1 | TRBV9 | CASSSEGTGLNQPQHF | TGTGCCAGCAGCTCAGAAGGGACAGGGCTCAATCAGCCCCAGCATTTT